Reported below is one TCR beta chain. The V gene's germline CDR1 is LNHNV and CDR2 YYDKDF (reference sequence). The CDR3 is 15 amino acids. Trimming took off 4 bases at V and 4 bases at J, with 16 bases between the two ends. The sample comes from a study of blood T cell repertoires in COVID-19. Study overall: Acute and convalescent COVID-19 samples came from the United States, Italy and Spain.

Clones were read by immunoSEQ multiplex PCR, and TCRdb kept only the in-frame ones, dropping some. The data show about 500,000 clones, roughly 89% seen once. The specimen sequenced was peripheral blood. This TCR derives from a man younger than 30 with COVID-19, enrolled during active disease. The rearrangement links TRBV15 to TRBJ1-2; D is perhaps TRBD1 (5 bases). CDR3 loop: CATSTSDSGGYGYTF. The DNA for the CDR3 is TGTGCCACCAGCACCTCCGATTCCGGGGGCTATGGCTACACCTTC.